What follows describes a single T cell receptor (beta chain). These data originate in a study of cytomegalovirus exposure and HLA in healthy donors. Germline trimming cut 3 bases from V and 5 bases from J; bases unmatched to any gene: 9. The CDR3 extends over 16 amino acids. CDR1 and CDR2 (germline): SGDLS, YYNGEE. Data came from immunoSEQ multiplex PCR; TCRdb stores just in-frame clones and leaves some out. The sample holds around 140,000 clones, approximately 86% seen once. The source of this sequence is a man between 18 and 35 years old in good health and CMV-seropositive. V usage is TRBV9 and J usage is TRBJ2-3, with 10 bases matching TRBD1. Input material: PBMCs. The CDR3 region has the DNA TGTGCCAGCAGCGCCCGACAGGGGGCGCCTGGAGATACGCAGTATTTT. It specifies CASSARQGAPGDTQYF.